The present TCR beta chain was sequenced within a study of regulatory T cells in long-lasting Graves disease. Notes on the study in general: Because few samples were included, accuracy may have been lower.

Researchers made TCR beta libraries by using iRepertoire HTBI primers and running Arm-PCR on CDR3 regions. TCRdb passed the multiplex PCR reads through MiXCR, listing each CDR3 protein once. The table lists about half a million distinct CDR3 sequences, roughly 23% of them singletons. As for time point: persistent/refractory GD, antithyroid drugs over 5 years with positive TRAb. PBMC-derived RNA was used for the TCR library. This clonotype was seen at least ten times. Its antigen remains unknown. This CDR3 contains 15 residues. V lost 2 bases to trimming and J lost 0 bases, with 7 bases between them. Germline V gene lookup returns CDR1 MNHEY and CDR2 SVGEGT.

The sample here was peripheral blood mononuclear cells (PBMCs), taken when the disease was refractory, from a patient treated with antithyroid drugs. This sequence originates from a female donor with Graves disease. This chain uses TRBV6-2 or TRBV6-3 with TRBJ2-2; D unresolved. The CDR3 spells CASSYRDPNTGELFF. Written as DNA, the CDR3 is TGTGCCAGCAGTTACAGGGATCCGAACACCGGGGAGCTGTTTTTT.